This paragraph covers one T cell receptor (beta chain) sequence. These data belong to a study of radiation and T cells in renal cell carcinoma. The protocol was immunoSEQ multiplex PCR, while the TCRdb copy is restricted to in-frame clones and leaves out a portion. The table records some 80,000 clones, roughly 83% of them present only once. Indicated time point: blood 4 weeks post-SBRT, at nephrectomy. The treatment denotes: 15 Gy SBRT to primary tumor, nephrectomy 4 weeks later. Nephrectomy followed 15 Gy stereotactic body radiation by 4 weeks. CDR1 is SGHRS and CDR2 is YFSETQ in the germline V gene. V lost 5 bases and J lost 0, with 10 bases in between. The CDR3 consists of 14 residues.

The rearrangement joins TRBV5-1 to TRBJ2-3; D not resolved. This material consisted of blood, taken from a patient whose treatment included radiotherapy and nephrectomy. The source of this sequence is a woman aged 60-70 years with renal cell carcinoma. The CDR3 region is CASRYSSSTDTQYF. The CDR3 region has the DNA TGCGCCAGCAGATACAGTTCTAGCACAGATACGCAGTATTTT.